The clone carrying this TCR beta chain was counted at least ten times. Its specificity is unknown. This specimen belongs to a study of shared clonotypes between healthy human individuals. Notes on the study in general: It was only blood that was sampled, and tissue repertoires likely differ.

Profiled with immunoSEQ multiplex PCR; TCRdb holds only in-frame clones, not every one. The data contain some 96,000 clones, over 40% of them singletons. Donors had no recently reported acute infections or vaccinations and were HIV-negative. Caucasian adults residing in Nashville, Tennessee made up all the donors. CDR3 size: 14 residues. The V end lost 2 bases, the J end lost 1 base, and 8 bases lay between the germline ends. Germline V CDR1 and CDR2: SEHNR, FQNEAQ (reference sequence). The chain employs TRBV7-9 and TRBJ1-1; D perhaps matches TRBD1 (5 bases). The receptor's source is a woman in her 40s in good health. Some clones in this sample may be carry-over from other donors' samples. Sequenced material: PBMCs. The CDR3: CASSLSGGNTEAFF. The CDR3 DNA reads as TGTGCCAGCAGCTTATCTGGGGGGAACACTGAAGCTTTCTTT.